This is a list of T cell receptor beta chains from one sample in a study of cytomegalovirus exposure and HLA in healthy donors. The table came from immunoSEQ multiplex PCR; TCRdb's copy has only in-frame clones and leaves some out. The sample holds roughly 150,000 clones, roughly 80% seen once. Sequencing was carried out using PBMCs. The receptors were gathered from a male donor in good health and CMV-seronegative. Both conserved end residues are part of each CDR3. Fields, in order: clone size, V gene, D gene, J gene, CDR3 DNA, CDR3 protein. The D gene is left open where the match is weak. Clone size is stated in some rows and not others, as once, few, many or a class when expanded.

NA	TRBV28	NA	TRBJ1-1	TGTGCCAGCAGTTTTGTTCAGGGTGCCACTGAAGCTTTCTTT	CASSFVQGATEAFF
NA	TRBV7-2	NA	TRBJ1-2	TGTGCCAGCAGCTCAATTACAGTCGCCTATGGCTACACCTTC	CASSSITVAYGYTF
NA	TRBV5-1	TRBD1	TRBJ2-7	TGCGCCAGCAGTCGTACCGGGACAGAGACATACGAGCAGTACTTC	CASSRTGTETYEQYF
NA	TRBV28	NA	TRBJ2-4	TGTGCCAGCAGTCCCGGGACTTCTCAAAACATTCAGTACTTC	CASSPGTSQNIQYF
NA	TRBV28	TRBD2	TRBJ2-1	TGTGCCAGCAGTCCGACTAGCGGGAGGGGGAATGAGCAGTTCTTC	CASSPTSGRGNEQFF
NA	TRBV6-4	NA	TRBJ1-2	TGTGCCAGCAGTGACTCGAATGGGGGCCTTGGTGGCTACACCTTC	CASSDSNGGLGGYTF
NA	TRBV2	NA	TRBJ1-3	TGTGCCAGCAGCCCTACAGGGAAAAACACCATATATTTT	CASSPTGKNTIYF
NA	TRBV7-3	TRBD2	TRBJ2-1	TGTGCCAGCAGCTCACCTTACGGTAGGACTAGCGGGAGAACGTCGTACAATGAGCAGTTCTTC	CASSSPYGRTSGRTSYNEQFF
NA	TRBV15	NA	TRBJ1-3	TGTGCCACCAGCAGAGGTCCGGGAGGGGTTTACTCTGGAAACACCATATATTTT	CATSRGPGGVYSGNTIYF
NA	TRBV5-8	NA	TRBJ2-1	TGTGCCAGCAGCTTGGCTCGCAGGGTCGGCGAGCAGTTCTTC	CASSLARRVGEQFF
few	TRBV5-1	TRBD2	TRBJ2-7	TGCGCCAGCAGCACAAGCGGGGTCAGCTCCTACGAGCAGTACTTC	CASSTSGVSSYEQYF
NA	TRBV2	TRBD2	TRBJ2-6	TGTGCCAGCAGTGAAGAGGCCCGACTAGCGGGGGGGGCCAACGTCCTGACTTTC	CASSEEARLAGGANVLTF
NA	TRBV27	NA	TRBJ1-4	TGTGCCAGCAGTTTCGGGGAGGGAAAGTATGAAAAACTGTTTTTT	CASSFGEGKYEKLFF
once	TRBV18	TRBD2	TRBJ2-3	TGTGCCAGCTCACCCCGAATGGGACTAGCGGGAAGTGGGGTTACGCAGTATTTT	CASSPRMGLAGSGVTQYF
once	TRBV7-9	TRBD2	TRBJ2-2	TGTGCCAGCAGCTTATGGCCGGCGGGGGCGAACACCGGGGAGCTGTTTTTT	CASSLWPAGANTGELFF
NA	TRBV9	NA	TRBJ2-6	TGTGCCAGCAGCGTCTCGACCTACAGCTCTGGGGCCAACGTCCTGACTTTC	CASSVSTYSSGANVLTF
NA	TRBV7-3	TRBD1	TRBJ2-3	TGTGCCAGCAGCTCAGGGACAGGTTCAGATACGCAGTATTTT	CASSSGTGSDTQYF
NA	TRBV28	NA	TRBJ2-5	TGTGCCAGCAGTTCACCACAGGGACGAGGAAAAGAGACCCAGTACTTC	CASSSPQGRGKETQYF
once	TRBV5-6	NA	TRBJ2-7	TGTGCCAGCAGGGGGACTGGCACCTACGAGCAGTACTTC	CASRGTGTYEQYF
NA	TRBV19	TRBD1	TRBJ1-5	TGTGCCAGTAGTACCTCTAGGGGGGACAGCCGCAATCAGCCCCAGCATTTT	CASSTSRGDSRNQPQHF
NA	TRBV10-3	TRBD1	TRBJ1-2	TGTGCCATCAGTGAGCCGGGACAGGCCGACTATGGCTACACCTTC	CAISEPGQADYGYTF
NA	TRBV7-2	NA	TRBJ1-2	TGTGCCAGCAGCCAGGGATCCGCCATCGGTGGCTACACCTTC	CASSQGSAIGGYTF
NA	TRBV7-9	NA	TRBJ1-1	TGTGCCAGCAGCTTAGGCGGTGTGGAGAACACTGAAGCTTTCTTT	CASSLGGVENTEAFF
NA	TRBV9	NA	TRBJ1-3	TGTGCCAGCAGCCCACGGGGGGGGGCCGCTGGAAACACCATATATTTT	CASSPRGGAAGNTIYF
NA	TRBV5-6	TRBD1	TRBJ2-1	TGTGCCAGCAGCTCAATTTTGACAGGGGAAGCCTACAATGAGCAGTTCTTC	CASSSILTGEAYNEQFF
once	TRBV28	NA	TRBJ1-1	TGTGCCAGCACGGACCGGGGAAGGAAAACTGAAGCTTTCTTT	CASTDRGRKTEAFF
NA	TRBV7-6	NA	TRBJ2-5	TGTGCCAGCAGCTATTCTCTAGGGACCCAGTACTTC	CASSYSLGTQYF
once	TRBV4-1	NA	TRBJ2-1	TGCGCCAGCAGCCAAGAGAGGTTCGCCCACAATGAGCAGTTCTTC	CASSQERFAHNEQFF
once	TRBV2	NA	TRBJ1-1	TGTGCCAGCAGCAGCAGGGGTGGTAGGACTGAAGCTTTCTTT	CASSSRGGRTEAFF
NA	TRBV28	NA	TRBJ1-3	TGTGCCAGCAGCCCTTCGGTGAACACCATATATTTT	CASSPSVNTIYF
few	TRBV7-8	NA	TRBJ1-2	TGTGCCAGCAGCTCCATGTGGGAGCTTCAGTCCGGGAACTATGGCTACACCTTC	CASSSMWELQSGNYGYTF
NA	TRBV5-1	TRBD1	TRBJ1-5	TGCGCCAGCAGCTTTGGGACAGGGGTACGTCAGCCCCAGCATTTT	CASSFGTGVRQPQHF
NA	TRBV5-1	TRBD1	TRBJ1-2	TGCGCCAGCAGCTTGGCAACCGGGACAGGGGGAGGCTACACCTTC	CASSLATGTGGGYTF
NA	TRBV7-2	NA	TRBJ2-1	TGTGCCAGCAGCTTAGAGATACGAGGTAACAATGAGCAGTTCTTC	CASSLEIRGNNEQFF
NA	TRBV5-6	NA	TRBJ1-3	TGTGCCAGCCCGCACGGAGAGCCGAGCTCTGGAAACACCATATATTTT	CASPHGEPSSGNTIYF
NA	TRBV7-9	NA	TRBJ2-7	TGTTCCAGCAGCTCCCTATACGAGCAGTACTTC	CSSSSLYEQYF
NA	TRBV30	NA	TRBJ2-3	TGTGCCTGGAATCTGGGGCCAAGAGATACGCAGTATTTT	CAWNLGPRDTQYF
NA	TRBV4-1	TRBD1	TRBJ1-4	TGCGCCAGCAGCCCAGGGGGGCTTTTGGGAGCGACTAATGAAAAACTGTTTTTT	CASSPGGLLGATNEKLFF
NA	TRBV28	NA	TRBJ1-4	TGTGCCAGCAGTCCAAATGAAAAACTGTTTTTT	CASSPNEKLFF
few	TRBV4-1	TRBD1	TRBJ1-1	TGCGCCAGCAGCCAAGATTACAGGGGCGGAAGAAATAAGAACACTGAAGCTTTCTTT	CASSQDYRGGRNKNTEAFF
few	TRBV29-1	TRBD1	TRBJ2-7	TGCAGCGTTAGTCGACAGGGTTTTGATTACGAGCAGTACTTC	CSVSRQGFDYEQYF
once	TRBV29-1	TRBD1	TRBJ1-1	TGCGGGACAGGGGGCGTCGACACTGAAGCTTTCTTT	CGTGGVDTEAFF
NA	TRBV28	TRBD1	TRBJ2-2	TGTGCCAGCCTCTCGACAGGGGGTACCGGGGAGCTGTTTTTT	CASLSTGGTGELFF
NA	TRBV2	NA	TRBJ2-1	TGTGCCAGCAGTGACCAGAATCATGAGCAGTTCTTC	CASSDQNHEQFF
NA	TRBV7-9	NA	TRBJ1-5	TGTGCCAGCAGCAATGGGAGGGATGGGACGAGCAATCAGCCCCAGCATTTT	CASSNGRDGTSNQPQHF
NA	TRBV28	NA	TRBJ1-4	TGTGCCAGCAGTATTCCGCCCGGAAAACTGTTTTTT	CASSIPPGKLFF
NA	TRBV6-5	TRBD2	TRBJ2-5	TGTGCCAGCAGTTACGGGGGGGGAGCCGGGGAGACCCAGTACTTC	CASSYGGGAGETQYF
NA	TRBV19	NA	TRBJ1-1	TGTGCCACGAGGGAGAACACTGAAGCTTTCTTT	CATRENTEAFF
NA	TRBV7-2	TRBD1	TRBJ1-2	TGTGCCAGCAGCTTCGGGACAGGGATTAACTATGGCTACACCTTC	CASSFGTGINYGYTF
NA	TRBV7-9	NA	TRBJ2-2	TGTGCCAGCAGCTCCCTCAGGGAATTGGCCGGGGAGCTGTTTTTT	CASSSLRELAGELFF
NA	TRBV18	NA	TRBJ2-7	TGTGCCAGCTCACCCCCAGGCCGCTACGAGCAGTACTTC	CASSPPGRYEQYF
once	TRBV2	NA	TRBJ2-7	TGTGCCAGCACTGGCAGGGCACCCAACGAGCAGTACTTC	CASTGRAPNEQYF
NA	TRBV5-1	NA	TRBJ2-5	TGCGCCAGCAGCTTGGGGGCAGGGACACAAGAGACCCAGTACTTC	CASSLGAGTQETQYF
few	TRBV19	NA	TRBJ1-3	TGTGCCAGTAGCCTACAGCTCTTCTCTGGAAACACCATATATTTT	CASSLQLFSGNTIYF